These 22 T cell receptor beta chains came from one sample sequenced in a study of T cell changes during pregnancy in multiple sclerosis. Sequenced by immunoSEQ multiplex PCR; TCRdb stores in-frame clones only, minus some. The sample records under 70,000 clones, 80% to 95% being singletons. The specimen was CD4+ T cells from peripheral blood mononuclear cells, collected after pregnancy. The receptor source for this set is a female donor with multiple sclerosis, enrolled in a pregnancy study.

The CDR3 sequence: CASSSDRTSGNTIYF. CDR3 DNA: TGTGCCAGCAGTTCCGACAGGACCTCTGGAAACACCATATATTTT. The chain employs TRBV6-5 and TRBJ1-3; tentatively, D is TRBD1 (6 bases). V lost 4 bases to trimming and J lost 0 bases, with 10 bases between them. Germline CDR1 reads MNHEY; CDR2 reads SVGAGI. The CDR3 length is 15 residues.

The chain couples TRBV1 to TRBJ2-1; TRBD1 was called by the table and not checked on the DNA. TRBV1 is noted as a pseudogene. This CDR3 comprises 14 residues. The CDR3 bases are TGCACCAGCAGCCAACAAAACAGGTACAATGAGCAGTTCTTC. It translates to CTSSQQNRYNEQFF.

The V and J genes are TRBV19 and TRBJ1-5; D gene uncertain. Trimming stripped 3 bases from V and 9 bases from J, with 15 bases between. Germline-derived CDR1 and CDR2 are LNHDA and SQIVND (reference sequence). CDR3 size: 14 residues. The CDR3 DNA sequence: TGTGCCAGTAGTATGGAGGTCACGGGAACGCCCCAGCATTTT. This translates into CASSMEVTGTPQHF.

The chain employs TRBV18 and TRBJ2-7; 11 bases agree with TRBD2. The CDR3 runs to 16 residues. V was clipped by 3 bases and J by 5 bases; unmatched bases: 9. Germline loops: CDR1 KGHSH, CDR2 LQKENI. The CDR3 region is CASSPRGTSGSHEQYF. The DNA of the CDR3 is TGTGCCAGCTCACCGAGAGGAACTAGCGGGAGTCACGAGCAGTACTTC. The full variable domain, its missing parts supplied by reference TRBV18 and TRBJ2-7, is NAGVMQNPRHLVRRRGQEARLRCSPMKGHSHVYWYRQLPEEGLKFMVYLQKENIIDESGMPKERFSAEFPKEGPSILRIQQVVRGDSAAYFCASSPRGTSGSHEQYFGPGTRLTVT.

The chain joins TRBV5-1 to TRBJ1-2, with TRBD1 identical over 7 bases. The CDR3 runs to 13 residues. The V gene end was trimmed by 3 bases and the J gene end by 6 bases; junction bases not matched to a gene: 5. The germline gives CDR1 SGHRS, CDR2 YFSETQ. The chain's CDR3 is CASSSETGDGYTF. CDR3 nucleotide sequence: TGCGCCAGCAGCTCGGAAACAGGGGATGGCTACACCTTC.

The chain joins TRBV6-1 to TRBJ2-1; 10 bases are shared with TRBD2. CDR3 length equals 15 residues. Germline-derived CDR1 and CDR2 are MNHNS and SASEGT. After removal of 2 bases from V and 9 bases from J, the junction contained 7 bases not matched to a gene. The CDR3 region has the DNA TGTGCCAGCAGTGAACCAGCGGGGGGGCGGGGTGAGCAGTTCTTC. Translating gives CASSEPAGGRGEQFF.

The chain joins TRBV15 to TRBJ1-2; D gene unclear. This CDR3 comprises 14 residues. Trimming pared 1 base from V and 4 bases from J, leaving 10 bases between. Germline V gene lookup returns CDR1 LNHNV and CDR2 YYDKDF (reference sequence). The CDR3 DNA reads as TGTGCCACCAGCAGAGCTAGTCGTACCTATGGCTACACCTTC. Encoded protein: CATSRASRTYGYTF.

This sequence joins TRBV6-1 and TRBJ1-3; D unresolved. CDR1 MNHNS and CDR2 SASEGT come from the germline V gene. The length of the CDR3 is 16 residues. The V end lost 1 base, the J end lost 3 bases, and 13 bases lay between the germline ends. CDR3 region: CASSEGAPFHGNTIYF. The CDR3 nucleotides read TGTGCCAGCAGTGAAGGAGCCCCCTTCCATGGAAACACCATATATTTT.

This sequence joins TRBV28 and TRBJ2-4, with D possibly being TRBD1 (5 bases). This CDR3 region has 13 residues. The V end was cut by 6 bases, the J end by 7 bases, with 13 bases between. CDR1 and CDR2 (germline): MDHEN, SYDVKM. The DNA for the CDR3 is TGTGCCAGCAGCAACAGGCCGGTCAACATTCAGTACTTC. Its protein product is CASSNRPVNIQYF.

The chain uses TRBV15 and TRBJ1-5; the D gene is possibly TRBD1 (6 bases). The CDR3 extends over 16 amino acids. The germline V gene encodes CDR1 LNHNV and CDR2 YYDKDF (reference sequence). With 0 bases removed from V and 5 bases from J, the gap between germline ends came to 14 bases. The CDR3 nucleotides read TGTGCCACCAGCAGAGATCAGGCAGGGGTCCATCAGCCCCAGCATTTT. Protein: CATSRDQAGVHQPQHF.

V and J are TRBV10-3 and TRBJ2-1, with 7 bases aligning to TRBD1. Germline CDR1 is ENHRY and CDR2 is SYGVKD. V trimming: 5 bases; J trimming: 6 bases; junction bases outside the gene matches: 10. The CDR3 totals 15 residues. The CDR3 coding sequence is TGTGCCATCAGTAAGACAGGGTTAACTTTCAATGAGCAGTTCTTC. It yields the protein CAISKTGLTFNEQFF.

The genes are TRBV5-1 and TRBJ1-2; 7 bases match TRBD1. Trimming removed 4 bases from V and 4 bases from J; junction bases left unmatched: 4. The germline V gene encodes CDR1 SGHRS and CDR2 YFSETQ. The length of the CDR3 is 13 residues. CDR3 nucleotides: TGCGCCAGCAGCCAGACAGGGCTCTATGGCTACACCTTC. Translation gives CASSQTGLYGYTF. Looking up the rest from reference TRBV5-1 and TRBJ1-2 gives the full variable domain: KAGVTQTPRYLIKTRGQQVTLSCSPISGHRSVSWYQQTPGQGLQFLFEYFSETQRNKGNFPGRFSGRQFSNSRSEMNVSTLELGDSALYLCASSQTGLYGYTFGSGTRLTVV.

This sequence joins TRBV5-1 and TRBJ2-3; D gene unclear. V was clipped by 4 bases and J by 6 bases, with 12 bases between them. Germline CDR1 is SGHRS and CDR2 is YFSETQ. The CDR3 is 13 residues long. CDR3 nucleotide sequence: TGCGCCAGCAGCCCCAGTGGTTGGGATACGCAGTATTTT. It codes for CASSPSGWDTQYF.

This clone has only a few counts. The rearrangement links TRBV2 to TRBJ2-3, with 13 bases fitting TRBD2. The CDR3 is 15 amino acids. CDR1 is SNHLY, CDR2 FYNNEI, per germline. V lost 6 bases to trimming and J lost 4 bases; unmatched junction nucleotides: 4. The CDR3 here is CASRRTSGSADTQYF. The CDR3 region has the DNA TGTGCCAGCAGGAGGACTAGCGGGAGTGCAGATACGCAGTATTTT.

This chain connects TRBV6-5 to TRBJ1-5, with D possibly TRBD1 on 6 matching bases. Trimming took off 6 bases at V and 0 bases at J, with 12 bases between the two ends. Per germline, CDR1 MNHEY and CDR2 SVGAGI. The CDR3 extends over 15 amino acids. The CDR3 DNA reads TGTGCCAGCAGCCCTTCAGGGGTTAGCAATCAGCCCCAGCATTTT. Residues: CASSPSGVSNQPQHF.

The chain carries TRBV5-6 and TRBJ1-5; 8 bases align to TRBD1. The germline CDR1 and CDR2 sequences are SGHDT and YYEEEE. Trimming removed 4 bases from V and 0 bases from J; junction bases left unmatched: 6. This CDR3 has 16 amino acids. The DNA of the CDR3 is TGTGCCAGCAGCCCCGGGACAGGAGATAGCAATCAGCCCCAGCATTTT. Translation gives CASSPGTGDSNQPQHF.

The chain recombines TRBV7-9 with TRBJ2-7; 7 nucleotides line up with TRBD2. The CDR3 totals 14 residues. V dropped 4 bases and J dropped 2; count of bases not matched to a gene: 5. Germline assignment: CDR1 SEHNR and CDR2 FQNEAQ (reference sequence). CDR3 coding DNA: TGTGCCAGCAGCTCTCTAGCGGCAACCTACGAGCAGTACTTC. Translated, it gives CASSSLAATYEQYF. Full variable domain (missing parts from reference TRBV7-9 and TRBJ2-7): DTGVSQNPRHKITKRGQNVTFRCDPISEHNRLYWYRQTLGQGPEFLTYFQNEAQLEKSRLLSDRFSAERPKGSFSTLEIQRTEQGDSAMYLCASSSLAATYEQYFGPGTRLTVT.

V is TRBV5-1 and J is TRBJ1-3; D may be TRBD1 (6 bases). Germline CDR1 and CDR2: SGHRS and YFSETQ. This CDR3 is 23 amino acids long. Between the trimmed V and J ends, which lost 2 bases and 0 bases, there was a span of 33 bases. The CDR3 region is CASSFSIWANQKQGAASGNTIYF. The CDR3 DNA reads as TGCGCCAGCAGCTTTTCAATCTGGGCCAACCAAAAACAGGGAGCGGCCTCTGGAAACACCATATATTTT.

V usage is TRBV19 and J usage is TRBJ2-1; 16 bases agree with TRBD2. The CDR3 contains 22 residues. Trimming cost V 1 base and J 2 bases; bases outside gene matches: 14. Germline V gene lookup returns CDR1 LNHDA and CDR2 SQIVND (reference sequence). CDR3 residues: CASSIGRGLGLAGGAPYNEQFF. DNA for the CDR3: TGTGCCAGTAGTATAGGGCGGGGGTTGGGACTAGCGGGAGGGGCTCCCTACAATGAGCAGTTCTTC.

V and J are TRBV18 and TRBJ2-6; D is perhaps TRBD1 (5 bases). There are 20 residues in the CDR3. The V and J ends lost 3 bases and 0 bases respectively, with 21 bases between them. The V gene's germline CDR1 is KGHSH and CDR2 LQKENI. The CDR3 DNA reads TGTGCCAGCTCACCCGACCCCCCCACAGGCATAGGCTCTGGGGCCAACGTCCTGACTTTC. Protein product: CASSPDPPTGIGSGANVLTF.

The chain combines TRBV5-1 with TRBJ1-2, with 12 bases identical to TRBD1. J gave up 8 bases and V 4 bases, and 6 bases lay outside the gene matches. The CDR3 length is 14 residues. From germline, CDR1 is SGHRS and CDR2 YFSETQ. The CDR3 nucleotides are TGCGCCAGCAGCGGGGACAGGGGGCTTAACGGCTACACCTTC. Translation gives CASSGDRGLNGYTF. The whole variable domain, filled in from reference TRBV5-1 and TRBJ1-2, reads KAGVTQTPRYLIKTRGQQVTLSCSPISGHRSVSWYQQTPGQGLQFLFEYFSETQRNKGNFPGRFSGRQFSNSRSEMNVSTLELGDSALYLCASSGDRGLNGYTFGSGTRLTVV.

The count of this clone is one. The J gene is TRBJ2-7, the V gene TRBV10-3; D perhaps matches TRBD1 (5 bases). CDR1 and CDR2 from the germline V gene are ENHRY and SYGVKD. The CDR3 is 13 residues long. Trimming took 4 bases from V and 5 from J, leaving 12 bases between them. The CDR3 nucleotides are TGTGCCATCAGTGTTGACAGAACCCACGAGCAGTACTTC. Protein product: CAISVDRTHEQYF.